These T cell receptor beta chains were read from a single sample in a study of blood T cells in healthy people across ages. Each CDR3 protein is one row after TCRdb ran MiXCR on the 5' RACE reads. The sample has about 1.8 million distinct CDR3 sequences, around 50% seen once. The sequencing sample was made of blood. These receptors were collected from a woman aged 35 to 49 in good health. The CDR3 runs from the conserved cysteine through the conserved F or W. A D gene is named only where the DNA matches it firmly. The size entry is marked missing in some rows and otherwise reads once, few, many or a size class.

J,size,V,D,DNA,CDR3
TRBJ2-3,-,TRBV7-2,-,TGTGCCAGCAGCTTAATGTATGACACAGATACGCAGTATTTT,CASSLMYDTDTQYF
TRBJ2-3,few,TRBV10-3,-,TGTGCCATCAGTGAATTAGCAACCGCCACAGATACGCAGTATTTT,CAISELATATDTQYF
TRBJ2-1,-,TRBV20-1,-,TGCAGTGCTAGAGAGAAGCTGGAACAGGGCCTTTACAATGAGCAGTTCTTC,CSAREKLEQGLYNEQFF
TRBJ2-5,-,TRBV12-5,-,TGTGCTAGTGGTTTGGACAGGCCTAACAATGAGCAGTACTTC,CASGLDRPNNEQYF
TRBJ2-3,few,TRBV6-2/TRBV6-3,TRBD1,TGTGCCACCCAGAACAGGGGGCTTTCAGATACGCAGTATTTT,CATQNRGLSDTQYF
TRBJ2-5,-,TRBV28,-,TGTGCCAGCAGTTTAGATGTACCGGACCAGTACTTC,CASSLDVPDQYF
TRBJ2-7,-,TRBV5-1,-,TGCGCCAGCAGCCCCCTCCTCCCGGGGCGAAACTACGAGCAGTACTTC,CASSPLLPGRNYEQYF
TRBJ2-5,-,TRBV7-2,TRBD2,TGTGCCAGCAGCTCAGGTCCGGGAGGTCAAGGGACCCAGTACTTC,CASSSGPGGQGTQYF
TRBJ2-7,-,TRBV7-8,TRBD2,TGTGCCAGCAGTCCAAGGCGGGGGACCTCCTACGAGCAGTACTTC,CASSPRRGTSYEQYF
TRBJ1-4,-,TRBV7-9,TRBD1,TGTGCCAGCAGCCCCGCGACAGGGGAGATTGAAAAACTGTTTTTT,CASSPATGEIEKLFF
TRBJ2-1,-,TRBV7-9,TRBD2,TGTGCCAGCATCCCGCCGGGACAGCGGAGTCTAGCGGGACCCTATGGGCAGTTCTTC,CASIPPGQRSLAGPYGQFF
TRBJ1-6,-,TRBV20-1,-,TGCAGTGCTAGCTTCGGACAGACCGCCTATAATTCACCCCTCCACTTT,CSASFGQTAYNSPLHF
TRBJ1-6,-,TRBV4-3,TRBD1,TGCGCCAGCAGCCGAGAGACAGGGGAATCACCCCTCCACTTT,CASSRETGESPLHF
TRBJ2-3,few,TRBV28,TRBD1,TGTGCCAGCAACTACCGGGACAGTCTTTTAACAGATACGCAGTATTTT,CASNYRDSLLTDTQYF
TRBJ2-1,-,TRBV16,-,TGTGCCACCGGTCAGGGGACCCCCAATTCCTACAATGAGCAGTTCTTC,CATGQGTPNSYNEQFF
TRBJ2-7,-,TRBV10-2,-,TGCGCCAGCGTTAGGGCAGGGACATCTTACGAGCAGTACTTC,CASVRAGTSYEQYF
TRBJ1-5,many,TRBV10-3,TRBD1,TGTGCCATCAGTGAGGACAGGGGAGGGAATCAGCCCCAGCATTTT,CAISEDRGGNQPQHF
TRBJ1-5,-,TRBV6-2/TRBV6-3,TRBD1,TGTGCCAGCAGTTACTCGACAGGGGGAGATCAGCCCCAGCATTTT,CASSYSTGGDQPQHF
TRBJ1-5,-,TRBV7-6,TRBD1,TGTGCCAGCAGCCTTGCCGGACAGGGAGACTATAGCAATCAGCCCCAGCATTTT,CASSLAGQGDYSNQPQHF
TRBJ1-2,many,TRBV20-1,-,TGCAGTGCTAGAACCGGCGTGGTAGCTGAGAACACCTTC,CSARTGVVAENTF
TRBJ2-5,few,TRBV7-2,-,TGTGCCAGCAGCTTTCGAGTGGCAGAGACCCAGTACTTC,CASSFRVAETQYF
TRBJ1-5,-,TRBV27,-,TGTGCCAGCAGTAATGTTGTTTATCAGCCCCAGCATTTT,CASSNVVYQPQHF
TRBJ2-1,-,TRBV14,-,TGTGCCAGCAGGCCGGGCCCCGGGAGCGATGAGCAGTTCTTC,CASRPGPGSDEQFF
TRBJ2-5,-,TRBV4-3,TRBD2,TGCGCCAGCAGCCAAGATCGAACTAGCGGGGAAGAGACCCAGTACTTC,CASSQDRTSGEETQYF
TRBJ1-2,-,TRBV5-6,-,TGTGCCAGCAGCTTCGCGGGTTCTGAGGGCTACACCTTC,CASSFAGSEGYTF
TRBJ1-2,-,TRBV20-1,-,TGCAGTGCTAGAGATGGCCGCTATGGCTACACCTTC,CSARDGRYGYTF
TRBJ1-5,once,TRBV7-9,-,TGTGCCAGCAAGCTCGGGGCAGGTCAGCCCCAGCATTTT,CASKLGAGQPQHF
TRBJ2-5,once,TRBV4-3,TRBD2,TGCGCCAGCAGCCAAGATGACGTGGTAGCGGGTAACAATGAGCAGTACTTC,CASSQDDVVAGNNEQYF
TRBJ2-7,-,TRBV7-2,TRBD2,TGTGCCAGCAGCTTGACTAGCATATCCTACGAGCAGTACTTC,CASSLTSISYEQYF
TRBJ2-1,-,TRBV5-1,-,TGCGCCAGCAGCTTTCGGAGGGCCGCGGGTAATTCCTACAATGAGCAGTTCTTC,CASSFRRAAGNSYNEQFF
TRBJ2-5,few,TRBV5-1,-,TGCGCCAGCAGCCCTGATGGGTTAGAGACCCAGTACTTC,CASSPDGLETQYF
TRBJ2-4,few,TRBV7-9,-,TGTGCCAGCAGCGGCGGGACAGTAGCCAAAAACATTCAGTACTTC,CASSGGTVAKNIQYF
TRBJ1-1,-,TRBV6-5,-,TGTGCCAGCAGTTACTCGATAATGATGGTGGGGCTGAACACTGAAGCTTTCTTT,CASSYSIMMVGLNTEAFF
TRBJ2-3,few,TRBV11-2,-,TGTGCCAGCAGCTTAGAATGGGAAGGAGGCACAGATACGCAGTATTTT,CASSLEWEGGTDTQYF
TRBJ2-3,few,TRBV10-3,-,TGTGCCATCAGTATAACAGGAATGACCACAGATACGCAGTATTTT,CAISITGMTTDTQYF
TRBJ2-5,-,TRBV27,TRBD1,TGTGCGATAGGGACAGGGAAGTTGTTGGAAGAGACCCAGTACTTC,CAIGTGKLLEETQYF
TRBJ1-4,few,TRBV20-1,-,TGCAGTGCTAGAGATCCCAATGAAAAACTGTTTTTT,CSARDPNEKLFF
TRBJ2-1,few,TRBV6-5,TRBD2,TGTGCCAGCAGTTACGGGACTAGCGGGGCCCTCAATGAAGCGCAGTTCTTC,CASSYGTSGALNEAQFF
TRBJ2-1,once,TRBV20-1,TRBD2,TGCAGTGCTAGAGACACTCGGACTAGCGGGTGGGATGAGCAGTTCTTC,CSARDTRTSGWDEQFF
TRBJ2-3,few,TRBV7-2,-,TGTGCCAGCAGCTTAGCGGGGGGGCCTTATTTAGATACGCAGTATTTT,CASSLAGGPYLDTQYF
TRBJ2-2,-,TRBV27,-,TGTGCCAGCAGTTTATGGGTCACCGGGGAGCTGTTTTTT,CASSLWVTGELFF
TRBJ2-3,-,TRBV9,TRBD2,TGTGCCAGCAGCGACCACGGGGGGAGCACAGATACGCAGTATTTT,CASSDHGGSTDTQYF
TRBJ2-7,-,TRBV3-1,TRBD1,TGTGCCAGCAGCCAAGATCAGAACAGGGGGTGGTACGAGCAGTACTTC,CASSQDQNRGWYEQYF
TRBJ2-6,-,TRBV18,-,TGTGCCAGCTCTCCCAAACTGACGGGGGCCAACGTCCTGACTTTC,CASSPKLTGANVLTF
TRBJ2-5,few,TRBV4-2,-,TGTGCCAGCAGCCCCACACTTACGGGGGAGAAGACCCAGTACTTC,CASSPTLTGEKTQYF
TRBJ2-5,-,TRBV20-1,-,TGCAGTGCCACAAGTTTGGCCGGGGGGCCACAAGAGACCCAGTACTTC,CSATSLAGGPQETQYF
TRBJ2-1,few,TRBV20-1,TRBD2,TGCAGTGCTCCAGGACTAGCGGGGGCAATAAATGAGCAGTTCTTC,CSAPGLAGAINEQFF
TRBJ1-1,few,TRBV12-5,-,TGTGCTAGTGGTTTCGGGGCAGGCACCCCTGATTGGGAAGCTTTCTTT,CASGFGAGTPDWEAFF
TRBJ2-1,once,TRBV7-2,TRBD1,TGTGCCAGCAGCTTATTGGGACAGCTTCTCAATGAGCAGTTCTTC,CASSLLGQLLNEQFF
TRBJ1-6,once,TRBV28,-,TGTGCCAGCAGTTTGGGCAGGAAGAGTTCACCCCTCCACTTT,CASSLGRKSSPLHF
TRBJ2-1,-,TRBV27,TRBD2,TGTGCCGGCCTCCTGACTAGCGGGGGGGCCAATGAGCAGTTCTTC,CAGLLTSGGANEQFF
TRBJ2-7,-,TRBV15,-,TGTGCCACCCAGGCCCTTTGGGGGCCGACCTACGAGCAGTACTTC,CATQALWGPTYEQYF
TRBJ2-5,-,TRBV28,TRBD1,TGTGCCAGCAGTTCTCCAGGACAGGGGAAAGAGACCCAGTACTTC,CASSSPGQGKETQYF
TRBJ2-7,-,TRBV20-1,TRBD1,TGCAGTGTCATGGACAGGGGGACATACGAGCAGTACTTC,CSVMDRGTYEQYF
TRBJ2-5,-,TRBV20-1,-,TGCAGTGCTAGTGCGCTAACGATCCTAGGAGAGACCCAGTACTTC,CSASALTILGETQYF